This T cell receptor beta chain was found in a study of T-cell reconstitution after alpha-beta-depleted transplantation in children. This clonotype was seen a handful of times. Library preparation (for TCRbeta) was performed with unique molecular identifiers. Using its own MiXCR run on the PCR reads, TCRdb lists one record per CDR3 protein. Of 400,000 to 550,000 distinct CDR3 sequences in the sample, about 10% were seen once. CDR3 length equals 13 residues. The V gene lost 3 bases and the J gene lost 6 bases, with 9 bases spanning the gap. From germline, CDR1 is MNHEY and CDR2 SMNVEV (reference sequence).

This material consisted of PBMCs, taken before TCRalphabeta/CD19-depleted stem cell transplant. This chain uses TRBV27 with TRBJ1-5; perhaps TRBD1 as D (5 bases). This receptor was identified in a child aged 2 to 15 with inherited bone marrow failure, due to receive a stem cell transplant. CDR3 amino acids: CASSFVGTQPQHF. CDR3 DNA: TGTGCCAGCAGTTTTGTCGGGACTCAGCCCCAGCATTTT.